A selection of T cell receptor beta chains follows, all from one sample in a study of control samples from healthy donors and cancer patients. Data came from immunoSEQ multiplex PCR; TCRdb stores just in-frame clones and leaves some out. The table records 150,000 to 200,000 clones, over 80% of them present only once. Input material: blood. All receptors derive from a man aged 18-30 years in good health. The CDR3 runs from the conserved cysteine through the conserved F or W.

v_gene	j_gene	CDR3aa
TRBV25-1	TRBJ2-1	CASSPPGLAGSYNEQFF
TRBV5-1	TRBJ1-4	CASSLRGPTNEKLFF
TRBV6-2/TRBV6-3	TRBJ2-2	CASSSRTASNTGELFF
TRBV6-6	TRBJ2-7	CASSYWDSTYEQYF
TRBV28	TRBJ2-7	CASIPAGLNYEQYF
TRBV30	TRBJ2-7	CAWSVSISYEQYF
TRBV19	TRBJ2-7	CASSKDRIPYEQYF
TRBV18	TRBJ1-5	CASSLTREGAQPQHF
TRBV15	TRBJ1-4	CATSRATNEKLFF
TRBV10-3	TRBJ2-4	CASGLESGNIQYF
TRBV2	TRBJ1-2	CASSERGIYGYTF
TRBV27	TRBJ1-4	CASSLYSGETNEKLFF
TRBV14	TRBJ2-1	CASSQPRGVGNEQFF